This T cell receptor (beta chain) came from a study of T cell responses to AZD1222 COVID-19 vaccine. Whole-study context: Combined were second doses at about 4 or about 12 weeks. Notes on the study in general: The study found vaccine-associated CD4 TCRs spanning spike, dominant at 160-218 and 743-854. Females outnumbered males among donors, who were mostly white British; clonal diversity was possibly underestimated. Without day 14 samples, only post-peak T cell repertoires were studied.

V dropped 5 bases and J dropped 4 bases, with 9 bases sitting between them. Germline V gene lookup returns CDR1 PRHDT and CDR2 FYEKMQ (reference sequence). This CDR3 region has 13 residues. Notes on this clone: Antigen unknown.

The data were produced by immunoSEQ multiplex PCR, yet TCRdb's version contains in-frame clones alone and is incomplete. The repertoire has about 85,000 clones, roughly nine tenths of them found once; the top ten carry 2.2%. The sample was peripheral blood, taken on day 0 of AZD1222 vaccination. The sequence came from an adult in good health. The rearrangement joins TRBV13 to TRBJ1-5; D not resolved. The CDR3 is CASSRRGNQPQHF. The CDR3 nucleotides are TGTGCCAGCAGCCGAAGAGGGAATCAGCCCCAGCATTTT.